This TCR beta chain was identified during a study of regulatory T cells in long-lasting Graves disease. The germline V and J ends were trimmed by 2 bases and 9 bases, with 11 bases remaining between them. Per germline, CDR1 MNHEY and CDR2 SMNVEV (reference sequence). CDR3 length equals 14 residues. Turning to this clonotype: The antigen is not known.

The TCR beta library used iRepertoire HTBI primers with Arm-PCR amplification of CDR3. TCRdb used MiXCR to reprocess the multiplex PCR reads, holding one entry per CDR3 protein. The profile shows fewer than 400,000 distinct CDR3 sequences, 20% of them singletons. The time point denotes: persistent/refractory GD, antithyroid drugs over 5 years with positive TRAb. The TCR library used RNA extracted from PBMCs. Study-level points and caveats: Newly diagnosed patients shared 950 to 1,000 public clonotypes; persistent patients shared about 2,500.

The TCR was taken from a female donor with Graves disease. This rearrangement joins TRBV27 to TRBJ1-6; tentative D call: TRBD1 (5 bases). Sequencing was performed on peripheral blood mononuclear cells (PBMCs), taken when the disease was refractory, from a patient treated with antithyroid drugs. The CDR3 DNA is TGTGCCAGCAGTTTAGGGGGAAGCGGTTCACCCCTCCACTTT. It is translated as CASSLGGSGSPLHF.